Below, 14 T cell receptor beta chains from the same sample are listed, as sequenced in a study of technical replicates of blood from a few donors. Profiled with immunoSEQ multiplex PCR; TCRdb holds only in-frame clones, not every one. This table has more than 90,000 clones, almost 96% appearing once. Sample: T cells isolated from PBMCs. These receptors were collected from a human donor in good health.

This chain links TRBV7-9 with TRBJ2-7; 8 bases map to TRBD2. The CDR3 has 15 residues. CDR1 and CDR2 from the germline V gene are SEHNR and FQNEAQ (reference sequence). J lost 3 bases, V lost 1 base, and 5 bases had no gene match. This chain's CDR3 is CASSLGAAGDYEQYF. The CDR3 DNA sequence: TGTGCCAGCAGCTTAGGGGCAGCGGGAGACTACGAGCAGTACTTC.

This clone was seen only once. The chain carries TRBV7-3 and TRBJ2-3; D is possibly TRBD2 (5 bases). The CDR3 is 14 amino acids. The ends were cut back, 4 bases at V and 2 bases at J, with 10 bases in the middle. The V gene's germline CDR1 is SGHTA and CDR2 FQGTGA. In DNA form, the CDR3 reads TGTGCCAGCAGCTACGGGAATCCCACAGATACGCAGTATTTT. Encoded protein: CASSYGNPTDTQYF. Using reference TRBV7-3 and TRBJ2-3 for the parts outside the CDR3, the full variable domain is GAGVSQTPSNKVTEKGKYVELRCDPISGHTALYWYRQSLGQGPEFLIYFQGTGAADDSGLPNDRFFAVRPEGSVSTLKIQRTERGDSAVYLCASSYGNPTDTQYFGPGTRLTVL.

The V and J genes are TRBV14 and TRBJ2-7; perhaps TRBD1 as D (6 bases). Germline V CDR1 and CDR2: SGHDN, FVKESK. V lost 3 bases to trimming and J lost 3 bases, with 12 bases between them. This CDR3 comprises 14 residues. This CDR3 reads CASSHWTEHYEQYF. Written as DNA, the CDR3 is TGTGCCAGCAGCCACTGGACAGAACACTACGAGCAGTACTTC. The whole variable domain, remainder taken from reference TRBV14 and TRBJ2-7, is EAGVTQFPSHSVIEKGQTVTLRCDPISGHDNLYWYRRVMGKEIKFLLHFVKESKQDESGMPNNRFLAERTGGTYSTLKVQPAELEDSGVYFCASSHWTEHYEQYFGPGTRLTVT.

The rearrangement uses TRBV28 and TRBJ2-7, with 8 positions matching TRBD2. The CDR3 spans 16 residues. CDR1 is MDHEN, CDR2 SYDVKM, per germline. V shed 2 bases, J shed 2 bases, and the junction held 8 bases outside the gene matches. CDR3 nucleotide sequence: TGTGCCAGCAGTTTACTCACTAGCGGCTATGCCTACGAGCAGTACTTC. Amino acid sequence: CASSLLTSGYAYEQYF.

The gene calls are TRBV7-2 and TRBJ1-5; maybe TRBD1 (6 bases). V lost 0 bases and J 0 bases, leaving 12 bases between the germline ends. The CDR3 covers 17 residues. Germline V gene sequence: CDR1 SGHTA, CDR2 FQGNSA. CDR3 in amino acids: CASSLAPDRFSNQPQHF. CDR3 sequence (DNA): TGTGCCAGCAGCTTAGCCCCGGACAGATTTAGCAATCAGCCCCAGCATTTT.

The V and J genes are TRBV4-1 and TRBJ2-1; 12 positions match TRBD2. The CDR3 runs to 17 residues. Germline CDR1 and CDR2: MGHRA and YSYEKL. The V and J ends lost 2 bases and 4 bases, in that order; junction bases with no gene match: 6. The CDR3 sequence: CASSQIGLAGIYNEQFF. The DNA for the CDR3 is TGCGCCAGCAGCCAAATTGGACTAGCGGGAATTTACAATGAGCAGTTCTTC.

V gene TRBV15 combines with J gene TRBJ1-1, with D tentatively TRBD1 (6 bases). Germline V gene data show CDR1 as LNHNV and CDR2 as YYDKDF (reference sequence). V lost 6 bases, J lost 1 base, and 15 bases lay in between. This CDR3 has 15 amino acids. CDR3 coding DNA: TGTGCCACCAGTGGGAACAGGGATCCGAACACTGAAGCTTTCTTT. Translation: CATSGNRDPNTEAFF.

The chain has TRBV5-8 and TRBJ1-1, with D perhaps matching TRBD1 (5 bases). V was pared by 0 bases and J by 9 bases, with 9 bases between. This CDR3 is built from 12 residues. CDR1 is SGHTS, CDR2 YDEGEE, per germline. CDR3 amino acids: CASSLDRPKAFF. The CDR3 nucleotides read TGTGCCAGCAGCTTGGACAGGCCCAAAGCTTTCTTT.

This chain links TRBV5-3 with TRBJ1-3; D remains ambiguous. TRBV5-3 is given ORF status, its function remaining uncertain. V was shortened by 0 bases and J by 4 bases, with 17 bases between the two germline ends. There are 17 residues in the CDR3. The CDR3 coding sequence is TGTGCCAGAAGCTTGGAGTATAACAGCTTGTACGGAAACACCATATATTTT. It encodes CARSLEYNSLYGNTIYF.

CDR3 residues: CASKAGLSSYEQYF. In DNA, the CDR3 is TGTGCCAGCAAGGCGGGGTTAAGCTCCTACGAGCAGTACTTC. The gene calls are TRBV6-5 and TRBJ2-7; possibly TRBD2 for D (6 bases). V was pared by 7 bases and J by 0 bases, with 13 bases between. Germline CDR1 MNHEY, CDR2 SVGAGI. CDR3 length: 14 residues.

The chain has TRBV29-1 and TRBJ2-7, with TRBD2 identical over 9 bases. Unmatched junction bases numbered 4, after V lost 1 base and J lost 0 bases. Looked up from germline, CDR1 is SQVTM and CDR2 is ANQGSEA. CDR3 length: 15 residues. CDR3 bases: TGCAGCGTTGAAGGGACTAGCGCGAGCTCCTACGAGCAGTACTTC. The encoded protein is CSVEGTSASSYEQYF.

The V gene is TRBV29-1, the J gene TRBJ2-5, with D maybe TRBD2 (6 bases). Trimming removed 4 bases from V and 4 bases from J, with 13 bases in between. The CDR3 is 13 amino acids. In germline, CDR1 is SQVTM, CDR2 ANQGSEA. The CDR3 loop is CSVVFRGGETQYF. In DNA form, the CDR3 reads TGCAGCGTTGTGTTTAGGGGAGGAGAGACCCAGTACTTC.

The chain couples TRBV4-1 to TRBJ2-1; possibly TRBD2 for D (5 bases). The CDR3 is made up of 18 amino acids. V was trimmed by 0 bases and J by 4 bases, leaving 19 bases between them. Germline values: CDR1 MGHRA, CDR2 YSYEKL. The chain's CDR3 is CASSQDRSRRGLYNEQFF. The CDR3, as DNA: TGCGCCAGCAGCCAAGATCGCTCGAGGAGAGGGCTTTACAATGAGCAGTTCTTC.

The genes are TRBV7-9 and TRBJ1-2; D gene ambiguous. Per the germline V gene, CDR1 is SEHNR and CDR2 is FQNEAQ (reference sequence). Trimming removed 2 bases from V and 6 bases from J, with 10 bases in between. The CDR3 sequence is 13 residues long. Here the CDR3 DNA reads TGTGCCAGCAGCTTAAGCGTTCTCGATGGCTACACCTTC. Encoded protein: CASSLSVLDGYTF.